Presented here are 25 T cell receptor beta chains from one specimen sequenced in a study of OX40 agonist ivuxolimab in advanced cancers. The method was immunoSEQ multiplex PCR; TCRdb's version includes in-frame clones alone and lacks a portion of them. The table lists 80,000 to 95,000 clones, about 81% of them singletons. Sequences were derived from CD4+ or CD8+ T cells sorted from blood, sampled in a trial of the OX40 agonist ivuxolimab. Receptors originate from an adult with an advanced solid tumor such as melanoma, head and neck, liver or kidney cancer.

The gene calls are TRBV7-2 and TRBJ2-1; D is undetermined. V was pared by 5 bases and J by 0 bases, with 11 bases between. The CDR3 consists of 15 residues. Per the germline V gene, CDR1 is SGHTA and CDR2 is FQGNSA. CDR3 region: CASSPPPGSYNEQFF. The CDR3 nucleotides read TGTGCCAGCAGCCCCCCGCCCGGCTCCTACAATGAGCAGTTCTTC.

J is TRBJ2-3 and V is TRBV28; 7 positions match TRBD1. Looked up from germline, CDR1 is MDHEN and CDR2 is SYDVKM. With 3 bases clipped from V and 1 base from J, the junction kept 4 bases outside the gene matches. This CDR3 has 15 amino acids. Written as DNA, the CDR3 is TGTGCCAGCAGTTTTTCCCAGGGGGGCACAGATACGCAGTATTTT. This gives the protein CASSFSQGGTDTQYF.

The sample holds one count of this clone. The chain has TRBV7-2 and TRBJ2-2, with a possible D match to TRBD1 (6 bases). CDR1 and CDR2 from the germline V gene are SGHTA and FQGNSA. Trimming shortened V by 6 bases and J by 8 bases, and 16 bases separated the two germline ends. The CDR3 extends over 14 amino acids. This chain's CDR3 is CASSWNRVLGELFF. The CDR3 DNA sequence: TGTGCCAGCAGTTGGAACAGGGTTCTAGGGGAGCTGTTTTTT.

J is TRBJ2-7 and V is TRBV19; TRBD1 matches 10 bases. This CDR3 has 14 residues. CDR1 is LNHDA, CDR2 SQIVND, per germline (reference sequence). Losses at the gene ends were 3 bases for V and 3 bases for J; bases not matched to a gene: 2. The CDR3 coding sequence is TGTGCCAGTAGTATGACAGGGGGCAGCTACGAGCAGTACTTC. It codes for CASSMTGGSYEQYF.

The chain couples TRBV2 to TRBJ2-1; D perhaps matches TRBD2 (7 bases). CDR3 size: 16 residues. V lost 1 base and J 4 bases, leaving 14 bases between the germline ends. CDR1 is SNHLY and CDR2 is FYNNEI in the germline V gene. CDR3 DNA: TGTGCCAGCAGTGAAGAAGGGGGGGACCTTTACAATGAGCAGTTCTTC. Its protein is CASSEEGGDLYNEQFF.

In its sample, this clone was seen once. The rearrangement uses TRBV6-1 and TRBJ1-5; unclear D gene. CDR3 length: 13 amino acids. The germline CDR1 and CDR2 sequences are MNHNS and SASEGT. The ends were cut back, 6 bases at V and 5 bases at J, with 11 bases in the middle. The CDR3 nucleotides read TGTGCCAGCAGAGATCACTCCGATCAGCCCCAGCATTTT. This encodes CASRDHSDQPQHF.

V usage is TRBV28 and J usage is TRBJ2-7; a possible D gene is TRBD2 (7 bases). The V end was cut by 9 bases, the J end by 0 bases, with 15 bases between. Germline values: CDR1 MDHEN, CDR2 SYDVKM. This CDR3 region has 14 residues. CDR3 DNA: TGTGCCAGTAGGAAGGGGGGGAGCTCCTACGAGCAGTACTTC. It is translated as CASRKGGSSYEQYF.

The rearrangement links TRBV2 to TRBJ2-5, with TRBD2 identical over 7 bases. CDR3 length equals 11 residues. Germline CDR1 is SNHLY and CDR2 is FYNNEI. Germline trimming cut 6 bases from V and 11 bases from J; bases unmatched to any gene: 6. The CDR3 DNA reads TGTGCCAGCAGACCAGGACTAGTACAGTACTTC. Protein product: CASRPGLVQYF.

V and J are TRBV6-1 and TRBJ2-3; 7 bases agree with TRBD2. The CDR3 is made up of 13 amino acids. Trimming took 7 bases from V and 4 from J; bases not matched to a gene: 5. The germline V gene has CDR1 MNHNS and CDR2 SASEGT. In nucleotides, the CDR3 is TGTGCCAGCACGGCTAGCGGCCCAGATACGCAGTATTTT. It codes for CASTASGPDTQYF.

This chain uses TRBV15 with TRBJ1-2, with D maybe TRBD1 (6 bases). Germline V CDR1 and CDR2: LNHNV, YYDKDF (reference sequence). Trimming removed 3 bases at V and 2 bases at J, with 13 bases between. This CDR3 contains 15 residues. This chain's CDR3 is CATSSQRGGNYGYTF. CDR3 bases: TGTGCCACCAGCAGTCAACGAGGGGGAAACTATGGCTACACCTTC.

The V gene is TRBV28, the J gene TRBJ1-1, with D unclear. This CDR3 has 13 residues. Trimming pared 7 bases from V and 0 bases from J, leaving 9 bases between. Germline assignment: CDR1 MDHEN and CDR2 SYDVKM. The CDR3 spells CASKRVLNTEAFF. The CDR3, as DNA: TGTGCCAGCAAAAGGGTTTTGAACACTGAAGCTTTCTTT.

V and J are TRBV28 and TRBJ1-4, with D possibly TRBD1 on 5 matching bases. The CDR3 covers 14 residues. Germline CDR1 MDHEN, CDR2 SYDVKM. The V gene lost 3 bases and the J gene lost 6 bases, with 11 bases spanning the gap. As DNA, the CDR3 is TGTGCCAGCAGTTTCCCCGGGGGAGATGAAAAACTGTTTTTT. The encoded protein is CASSFPGGDEKLFF.

CDR3 region: CASSSLSGSITEAFF. CDR3 bases: TGTGCCAGCAGCTCTCTATCAGGGAGCATAACTGAAGCTTTCTTT. The V gene is TRBV7-2, the J gene TRBJ1-1, with a possible D match to TRBD1 (5 bases). CDR3 length equals 15 residues. CDR1 is SGHTA, CDR2 FQGNSA, per germline. V lost 4 bases and J lost 5, with 17 bases in between.

CDR3 region: CAWTPPDRRNEKLFF. The CDR3 DNA is TGTGCCTGGACTCCCCCAGACAGGAGGAATGAAAAACTGTTTTTT. V gene TRBV30 combines with J gene TRBJ1-4; a weak D match, TRBD1 (6 bases). Germline-derived CDR1 and CDR2 are GTSNPN and SVGIG (reference sequence). Trimming removed 4 bases at V and 5 bases at J, with 17 bases between. The CDR3 spans 15 residues.

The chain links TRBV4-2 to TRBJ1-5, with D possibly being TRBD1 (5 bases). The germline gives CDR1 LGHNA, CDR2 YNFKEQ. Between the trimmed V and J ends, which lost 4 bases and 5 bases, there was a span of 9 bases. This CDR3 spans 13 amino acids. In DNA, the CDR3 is TGTGCCAGCAGCCGGGACGCCTATCAGCCCCAGCATTTT. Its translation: CASSRDAYQPQHF.

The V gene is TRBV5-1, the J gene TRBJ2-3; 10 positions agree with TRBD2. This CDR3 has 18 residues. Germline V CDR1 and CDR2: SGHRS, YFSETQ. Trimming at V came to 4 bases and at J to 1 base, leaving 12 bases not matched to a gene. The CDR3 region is CASSPRTSGLHRTDTQYF. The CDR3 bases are TGCGCCAGCAGCCCCCGGACTAGCGGATTACATCGCACAGATACGCAGTATTTT.

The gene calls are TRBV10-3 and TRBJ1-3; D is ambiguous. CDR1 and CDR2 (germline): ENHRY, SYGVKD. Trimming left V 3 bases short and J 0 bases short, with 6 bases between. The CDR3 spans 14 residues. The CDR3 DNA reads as TGTGCCATCAGTGAACAAAGCTCTGGAAACACCATATATTTT. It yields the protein CAISEQSSGNTIYF.

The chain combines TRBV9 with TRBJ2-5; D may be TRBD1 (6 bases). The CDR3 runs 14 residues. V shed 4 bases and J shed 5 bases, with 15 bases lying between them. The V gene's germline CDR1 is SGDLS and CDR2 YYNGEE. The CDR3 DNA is TGTGCCAGCAGCCAGGGGAGCGGTCGTGAGACCCAGTACTTC. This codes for CASSQGSGRETQYF.

In nucleotides, the CDR3 is TGTGCCAGCAGCCCCGGGACAGGGAGGAGCTCCTATAATTCACCCCTCCACTTT. This encodes CASSPGTGRSSYNSPLHF. The rearrangement joins TRBV5-4 to TRBJ1-6; 9 bases agree with TRBD1. The germline V gene encodes CDR1 SGHNT and CDR2 YYREEE (reference sequence). V was pared by 4 bases and J by 0 bases, with 8 bases of the junction left unmatched. The CDR3 loop spans 18 amino acids.

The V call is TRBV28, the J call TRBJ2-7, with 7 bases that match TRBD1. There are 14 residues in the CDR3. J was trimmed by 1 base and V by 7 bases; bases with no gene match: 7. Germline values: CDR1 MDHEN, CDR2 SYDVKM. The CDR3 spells CASIPGTASYEQYF. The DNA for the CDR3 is TGTGCCAGCATCCCTGGGACAGCTTCCTACGAGCAGTACTTC.

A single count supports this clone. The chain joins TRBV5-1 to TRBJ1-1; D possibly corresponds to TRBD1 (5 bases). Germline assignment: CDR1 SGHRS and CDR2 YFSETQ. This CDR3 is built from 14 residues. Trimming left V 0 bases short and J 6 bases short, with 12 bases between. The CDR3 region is CASSLGSGRAEAFF. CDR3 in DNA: TGCGCCAGCAGCTTGGGGTCAGGGAGGGCTGAAGCTTTCTTT. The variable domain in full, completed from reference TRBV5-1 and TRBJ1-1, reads KAGVTQTPRYLIKTRGQQVTLSCSPISGHRSVSWYQQTPGQGLQFLFEYFSETQRNKGNFPGRFSGRQFSNSRSEMNVSTLELGDSALYLCASSLGSGRAEAFFGQGTRLTVV.

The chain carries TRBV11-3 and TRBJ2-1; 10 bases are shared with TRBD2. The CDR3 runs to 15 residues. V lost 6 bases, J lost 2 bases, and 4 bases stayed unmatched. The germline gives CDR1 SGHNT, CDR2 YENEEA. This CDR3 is CASSPLAGPYNEQFF. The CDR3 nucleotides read TGTGCCAGCAGTCCACTAGCGGGGCCCTACAATGAGCAGTTCTTC. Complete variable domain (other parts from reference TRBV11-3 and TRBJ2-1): EAGVVQSPRYKIIEKKQPVAFWCNPISGHNTLYWYLQNLGQGPELLIRYENEEAVDDSQLPKDRFSAERLKGVDSTLKIQPAELGDSAVYLCASSPLAGPYNEQFFGPGTRLTVL.

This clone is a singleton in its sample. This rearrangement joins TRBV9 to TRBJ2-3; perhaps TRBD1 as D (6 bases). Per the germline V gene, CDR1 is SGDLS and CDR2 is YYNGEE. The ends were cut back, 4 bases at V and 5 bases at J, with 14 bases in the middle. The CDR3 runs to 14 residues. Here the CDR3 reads CASSLDRRGDTQYF. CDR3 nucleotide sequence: TGTGCCAGCAGCCTCGACAGGCGAGGAGATACGCAGTATTTT.

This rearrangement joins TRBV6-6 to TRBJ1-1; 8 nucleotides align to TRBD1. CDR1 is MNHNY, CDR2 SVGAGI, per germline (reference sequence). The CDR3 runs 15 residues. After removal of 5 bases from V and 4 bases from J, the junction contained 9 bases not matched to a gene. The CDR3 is CASSPRTGGSTEAFF. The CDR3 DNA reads TGTGCCAGCAGTCCCCGTACAGGGGGAAGCACTGAAGCTTTCTTT.

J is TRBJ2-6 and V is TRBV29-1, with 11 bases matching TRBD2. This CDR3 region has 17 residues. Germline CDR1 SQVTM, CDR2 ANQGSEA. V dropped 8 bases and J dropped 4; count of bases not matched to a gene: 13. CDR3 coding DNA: TGCAGCCATACTCTAGCGGGGGGCCGTCTAGGGGCCAACGTCCTGACTTTC. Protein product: CSHTLAGGRLGANVLTF. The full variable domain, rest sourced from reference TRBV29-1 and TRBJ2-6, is SAVISQKPSRDICQRGTSLTIQCQVDSQVTMMFWYRQQPGQSLTLIATANQGSEATYESGFVIDKFPISRPNLTFSTLTVSNMSPEDSSIYLCSHTLAGGRLGANVLTFGAGSRLTVL.